A single sample is the source of the 11 T cell receptor beta chains below, sequenced in a study of blood T cell repertoires in COVID-19. Sequencing used immunoSEQ multiplex PCR; TCRdb keeps in-frame clones, though not all of them. The table records 150,000 to 200,000 clones, roughly 87% of them present only once. The specimen was peripheral blood. The receptors originated from a woman aged 55-69 years with COVID-19, enrolled during active disease.

The chain employs TRBV5-1 and TRBJ2-3, with 11 positions matching TRBD2. This CDR3 region has 19 residues. After removal of 1 base from V and 0 bases from J, the junction contained 10 bases not matched to a gene. Germline assignment: CDR1 SGHRS and CDR2 YFSETQ. CDR3 coding DNA: TGCGCCAGCAGCTTGTTTGGCCTAGCGGGGGGCTCTAGCACAGATACGCAGTATTTT. Protein: CASSLFGLAGGSSTDTQYF. Variable domain in full (rest from reference TRBV5-1 and TRBJ2-3): KAGVTQTPRYLIKTRGQQVTLSCSPISGHRSVSWYQQTPGQGLQFLFEYFSETQRNKGNFPGRFSGRQFSNSRSEMNVSTLELGDSALYLCASSLFGLAGGSSTDTQYFGPGTRLTVL.

The J gene is TRBJ1-1, the V gene TRBV5-1; D possibly corresponds to TRBD1 (5 bases). Germline CDR1 and CDR2: SGHRS and YFSETQ. Trimming removed 4 bases from V and 3 bases from J, with 13 bases in between. The CDR3 is 14 amino acids. The CDR3 is CASSPVTGDTEAFF. CDR3 sequence (DNA): TGCGCCAGCAGCCCGGTTACGGGGGACACTGAAGCTTTCTTT.

This clone has just a few counts. The CDR3 sequence: CASSLATGVHEQYV. The DNA for the CDR3 is TGTGCCAGCAGCTTGGCGACAGGGGTCCACGAGCAGTACGTC. The chain couples TRBV5-5 to TRBJ2-7, with 8 bases lining up with TRBD1. V lost 0 bases and J lost 5; bases outside the gene matches: 4. The germline V gene encodes CDR1 SGHKS and CDR2 YYEKEE (reference sequence). The CDR3 extends over 14 amino acids.

The chain combines TRBV2 with TRBJ2-1; a possible D gene is TRBD2 (7 bases). Deletions cut 5 bases from V and 7 bases from J, with 18 bases between. Germline CDR1 is SNHLY and CDR2 is FYNNEI. CDR3 length: 15 amino acids. The CDR3 reads CASSPNRVGGNEQFF. The CDR3 nucleotides are TGTGCCAGCAGTCCAAACAGGGTCGGGGGGAATGAGCAGTTCTTC.

V usage is TRBV5-6 and J usage is TRBJ2-1, with a tentative D call TRBD1 (6 bases). Germline lookup yields CDR1 SGHDT and CDR2 YYEEEE. The CDR3 totals 16 residues. Between the trimmed V and J ends, which lost 4 bases and 1 base, there was a span of 15 bases. The CDR3: CASSPGQRGSYNEQFF. CDR3 in DNA: TGTGCCAGCAGCCCCGGACAGAGGGGATCCTACAATGAGCAGTTCTTC.

The chain has TRBV5-1 and TRBJ2-2; D is perhaps TRBD2 (5 bases). Germline CDR1 and CDR2: SGHRS and YFSETQ. The length of the CDR3 is 14 residues. Trimming took 3 bases from V and 7 from J, leaving 13 bases between them. The CDR3 nucleotides read TGCGCCAGCAGCTCCCTCAACGAGGGCGGGGAGCTGTTTTTT. Its translation is CASSSLNEGGELFF.

This clone was seen only once. V and J are TRBV10-1 and TRBJ2-1, with 8 bases fitting TRBD2. CDR1 WNHNN and CDR2 SYGVQD come from the germline V gene (reference sequence). The CDR3 totals 16 residues. V trimming: 6 bases; J trimming: 8 bases; junction bases outside the gene matches: 15. The CDR3 nucleotides read TGCGCCAGCAGCCTTGCGGGGGGCAGGGTTTTGGATGAGCAGTTCTTC. Amino acids: CASSLAGGRVLDEQFF.

This clone appeared a few times. This chain joins TRBV2 and TRBJ2-2; D is uncertain. V was pared by 4 bases and J by 9 bases, with 9 bases between. Germline V gives CDR1 SNHLY, CDR2 FYNNEI. The CDR3 runs to 12 residues. CDR3 in DNA: TGTGCCAGCAGTGGGGCCTCCTGGGAGCTGTTTTTT. Translation gives CASSGASWELFF.

The chain joins TRBV2 to TRBJ2-5; perhaps TRBD2 as D (5 bases). Germline V CDR1 and CDR2: SNHLY, FYNNEI. The V end was cut by 4 bases, the J end by 5 bases, with 11 bases between. The CDR3 runs to 13 residues. The CDR3 is CASSVLGVETQYF. The CDR3 DNA follows: TGTGCCAGCAGTGTTCTGGGAGTTGAGACCCAGTACTTC.

The gene calls are TRBV13 and TRBJ2-1; the D gene is possibly TRBD1 (6 bases). The CDR3 has 14 residues. Germline CDR1 PRHDT, CDR2 FYEKMQ (reference sequence). Deletions cut 8 bases from V and 9 bases from J, with 20 bases between. In DNA form, the CDR3 reads TGTGCCAGCCTCCCTGGACAGAGGCTTAGTGAGCAGTTCTTC. The encoded protein is CASLPGQRLSEQFF.

The rearrangement links TRBV19 to TRBJ1-1; TRBD1 matches at 12 bases. There are 19 residues in the CDR3. The V and J ends lost 6 bases and 4 bases, in that order; junction bases with no gene match: 18. The germline V gene encodes CDR1 LNHDA and CDR2 SQIVND (reference sequence). CDR3 bases: TGTGCCAGTAGCGATATAGGGGGAGGGACAGGGGGCCTAGGCACTGAAGCTTTCTTT. Translation gives CASSDIGGGTGGLGTEAFF.